This T cell receptor beta chain is from a study of T cells after yellow fever vaccination. The study's findings and limits: A limited proportion of clonotypes was detected within both the CD4 and CD8 compartments. FACS-sorted repertoires might harbor abundant contaminating clonotypes from the bulk population.

Germline V CDR1 and CDR2: SGHDT, YYEEEE. V was clipped by 0 bases and J by 7 bases, with 8 bases between them. This CDR3 region has 13 residues. Universal primer sites and UMIs were introduced during 5'RACE template-switching synthesis of TCR cDNA. A single record per CDR3 protein comes from TCRdb applying MiXCR to the 5' RACE reads. Of a few hundred thousand distinct CDR3 sequences in the sample, around a sixth were seen once. Notes on this clonotype: Its antigen is not known.

The sequence was collected from a man between 18 and 29 years old who received the YFV17D yellow fever vaccine. Sample: PBMCs, taken about 5 days after the first yellow fever vaccination. The V call is TRBV5-6, the J call TRBJ2-1; D is unresolved. The CDR3 region is CASSLGAGNEQFF. CDR3 DNA: TGTGCCAGCAGCTTGGGGGCCGGAAATGAGCAGTTCTTC.